The rows below give T cell receptor beta chains drawn from one sample of a study of regulatory T cells in long-lasting Graves disease. MiXCR was run by TCRdb on the multiplex PCR reads, yielding one entry per CDR3 protein. This sample has about 340,000 distinct CDR3 sequences, with roughly 21% found just once. This sample comprised peripheral blood mononuclear cells (PBMCs), obtained when the disease was refractory, from a patient treated with antithyroid drugs. Receptor source: a female donor with Graves disease. The CDR3 runs from the conserved cysteine through the conserved F or W. D genes are given only for firm matches. Some rows mark clone size as missing; the rest say once, few, many or name a class of expanded clone.

j_call d_call clone_size v_call cdr3_nt cdr3_aa
TRBJ1-2 NA many TRBV11-2 TGTGCCAGCAGCCTTCAGATTAACTATGGCTACACCTTC CASSLQINYGYTF
TRBJ2-5 NA NA TRBV18 TGTGCCAGCTCACCGATGTTGAGCGGTTTGCTGGGACAAGAGACCCAGTACTTC CASSPMLSGLLGQETQYF
TRBJ2-1 TRBD2 NA TRBV29-1 TGCAGCGCGAAGAAACTAGCGGGAGTAAATGAGCAGTTCTTC CSAKKLAGVNEQFF
TRBJ1-3 NA few TRBV12-3/TRBV12-4 TGTGCCACGGGGGCATCTGGAAACACCATATATTTT CATGASGNTIYF
TRBJ2-7 TRBD2 few TRBV15 TGTGCCACCAGCACCGACTACAAGGCGGGAGGCGAGCAGTACTTC CATSTDYKAGGEQYF
TRBJ2-7 NA many TRBV24-1 TGTGCCACCAGTGACCCAGGGTTAGGGGAGCAGTACTTC CATSDPGLGEQYF
TRBJ1-6 TRBD1 few TRBV5-6 TGTGCCAGCAGCTTGGGACAGGGACCCAAGTATAATTCACCCCTCCACTTT CASSLGQGPKYNSPLHF
TRBJ2-3 NA once TRBV7-9 TGTGCCAGCAGCTTACCCGCGGGAGATACGCAGTATTTT CASSLPAGDTQYF
TRBJ1-6 TRBD1 NA TRBV29-1 TGCAGCGCTTCGGACAGGGCCGATTCACCCCTCCACTTT CSASDRADSPLHF
TRBJ2-7 NA many TRBV12-3/TRBV12-4 TGTGCCAGCAGTATTGGGGGAACGCTGCAGTACTTC CASSIGGTLQYF
TRBJ1-1 TRBD1 many TRBV3-1 TGTGCCAGCAGCCAGGGACAGGGGACGGGCACTGAAGCTTTCTTT CASSQGQGTGTEAFF
TRBJ1-2 NA many TRBV6-1 TGTGCCAGCAGTACCAGTCCTTCCTATGGCTACACCTTC CASSTSPSYGYTF
TRBJ1-1 NA NA TRBV27 TGTGCCAGCAGTAGACCGGCTTCGACTGAAGCTTTCTTT CASSRPASTEAFF
TRBJ2-1 NA NA TRBV13 TGTGCCAGCAGCTTAGGCGGAGTGAGGTACAATGAGCAGTTCTTC CASSLGGVRYNEQFF
TRBJ1-1 NA few TRBV3-1 TGTGCCAGCAGCCGGACAAGGGGTACAATGAACACTGAAGCTTTCTTT CASSRTRGTMNTEAFF
TRBJ1-5 NA few TRBV20-1 TGCAGTGCTGGAGGACAGACCCGCAATCAGCCCCAGCATTTT CSAGGQTRNQPQHF
TRBJ1-1 NA many TRBV20-1 TGCAGTGGGTGGCAGGTTCAAGCTTTCTTT CSGWQVQAFF
TRBJ2-3 NA NA TRBV7-9 TGTGCCAGCAGCCAAGACCGGGTCAGCGGCACAGATACGCAGTATTTT CASSQDRVSGTDTQYF
TRBJ1-6 NA many TRBV6-5 TGTGCCAGCAGTTTTGATCCGACGAGCTCCTATAATTCACCCCTCCACTTT CASSFDPTSSYNSPLHF
TRBJ1-2 TRBD1 many TRBV27 TGTGCCAGCAGTCCCGCGGGACAGGAGTATGGCTACACCTTC CASSPAGQEYGYTF
TRBJ2-7 NA few TRBV6-2/TRBV6-3 TGTGCCAGCAGTGAAGCGGCAGCCTCCTACGAGCAGTACTTC CASSEAAASYEQYF
TRBJ2-7 NA NA TRBV15 TGTGCCACCAGCAGAGTGGACGACTACGAGCAGTACTTC CATSRVDDYEQYF
TRBJ1-1 NA few TRBV2 TGTGCCAGCATGTCCGGCCCGGACACTGAAGCTTTCTTT CASMSGPDTEAFF
TRBJ1-4 NA NA TRBV10-3 TGTGCCATCAGTGCAACTAATGAAAAACTGTTTTTT CAISATNEKLFF
TRBJ2-1 TRBD1 NA TRBV28 TGTGCCAGCGGGGGACAGGGCCCGGGGTCCTCCTACAATGAGCAGTTCTTC CASGGQGPGSSYNEQFF
TRBJ1-3 TRBD1 NA TRBV3-1 TGTGCCAGCAGCCGGACAGGGGTTGGAAACACCATATATTTT CASSRTGVGNTIYF
TRBJ2-7 TRBD2 NA TRBV28 TGTGCCAGCAGTCCTCTAGCGGGAGTCGAGCAGTACTTC CASSPLAGVEQYF
TRBJ2-5 TRBD2 many TRBV20-1 TGCAGTGCTAGCCCCGACAGCGGGGGGTCCGAGACCCAGTACTTC CSASPDSGGSETQYF
TRBJ1-1 TRBD1 NA TRBV6-2/TRBV6-3 TGTGCCAGCAGTCCTACAGGGGTAATTACTGAAGCTTTCTTT CASSPTGVITEAFF
TRBJ1-2 TRBD1 few TRBV4-1 TGCGCCAGCAGCCAACTAGCCGGGACAGGGAATGGCTACACCTTC CASSQLAGTGNGYTF
TRBJ2-7 TRBD1 NA TRBV6-2/TRBV6-3 TGTGCCAGCAGCCCGACCGGGGACAGGATGTACTCCTACGAGCAGTACTTC CASSPTGDRMYSYEQYF
TRBJ1-2 TRBD1 many TRBV3-1 TGTGCCAGCAGCCTAGGACAGGGGGCGTCAAATGGCTACACCTTC CASSLGQGASNGYTF
TRBJ1-4 TRBD1 many TRBV12-3/TRBV12-4 TGTGCCAGCAGTTTAGATTCCGGGACAGCGCCGCGGGAAAAACTGTTTTTT CASSLDSGTAPREKLFF
TRBJ1-1 NA many TRBV19 TGTGCCAGTAGGAGGGGTCTACACACTGAAGCTTTCTTT CASRRGLHTEAFF
TRBJ2-2 TRBD2 many TRBV28 TGTGCCAGCAGGTCGACTTGGACTAGTCCAGTGAACACCGGGGAGCTGTTTTTT CASRSTWTSPVNTGELFF
TRBJ2-3 TRBD2 NA TRBV7-2 TGTGCCAGCAGCCTAGCCGGGACTAGCGGTTCCACAGATACGCAGTATTTT CASSLAGTSGSTDTQYF
TRBJ2-7 NA NA TRBV30 TGTGCCTGGAGTGCCAGCAGGGGTTTCTACGAGCAGTACTTC CAWSASRGFYEQYF
TRBJ2-1 TRBD2 NA TRBV12-3/TRBV12-4 TGTGCCAGCAGACTGGGCGGCGGGAGGGTCATCACGGGGTCCTACAATGAGCAGTTCTTC CASRLGGGRVITGSYNEQFF
TRBJ1-2 NA NA TRBV7-2 TGTGCCAGCAGCCCGGACGGGGGAGTCTTTGGCTACACCTTC CASSPDGGVFGYTF
TRBJ2-7 NA few TRBV27 TGTGCCAGCAGTTTCAGGGGCGTCCTATACGAGCAGTACTTC CASSFRGVLYEQYF
TRBJ1-2 TRBD1 few TRBV6-5 TGTGCCAGCAGTTATTCCCACAGGGGGCGGAATGGCTACACCTTC CASSYSHRGRNGYTF
TRBJ2-5 TRBD2 many TRBV7-2 TGTGCCAGCAGCCTTAGCGGGGGTTGGGAAGGAGAGACCCAGTACTTC CASSLSGGWEGETQYF
TRBJ1-2 NA many TRBV11-2 TGTGCCAGCAGCTTAGGCAGTGGTGACTATGGCTACACCTTC CASSLGSGDYGYTF
TRBJ2-3 TRBD2 few TRBV14 TGTGCCAGCAGCCAAGACGGCGGGGGGACCCGGAATACGCAGTATTTT CASSQDGGGTRNTQYF
TRBJ2-7 TRBD1 many TRBV7-3 TGTGCCAGCAGTTTGACAGGGGACTACGAGCAGTACTTC CASSLTGDYEQYF
TRBJ2-2 NA many TRBV2 TGTGCCAGCAATAGGCCCCCTAACACCGGGGAGCTGTTTTTT CASNRPPNTGELFF
TRBJ2-5 NA many TRBV7-7 TGTGCTAGCAGCTTAGGTGGGAGCAGGGGATCGGAGACCCAGTACTTC CASSLGGSRGSETQYF